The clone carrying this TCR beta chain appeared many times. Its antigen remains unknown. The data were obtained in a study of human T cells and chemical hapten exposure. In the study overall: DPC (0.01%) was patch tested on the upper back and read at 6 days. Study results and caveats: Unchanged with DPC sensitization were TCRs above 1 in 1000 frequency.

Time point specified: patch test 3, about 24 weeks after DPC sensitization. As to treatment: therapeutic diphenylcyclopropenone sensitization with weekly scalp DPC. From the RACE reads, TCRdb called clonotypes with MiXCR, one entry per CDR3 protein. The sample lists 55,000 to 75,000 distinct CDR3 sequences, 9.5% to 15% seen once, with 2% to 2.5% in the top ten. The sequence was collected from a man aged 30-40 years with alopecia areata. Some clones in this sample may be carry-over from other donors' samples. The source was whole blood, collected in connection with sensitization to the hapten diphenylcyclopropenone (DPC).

CDR3 amino acids: CASSLIWGGYTF. In DNA form, the CDR3 reads TGTGCCAGCAGTTTGATCTGGGGTGGCTACACCTTC. V usage is TRBV28 and J usage is TRBJ1-2, with unresolved D. Between the trimmed V and J ends, which lost 3 bases and 7 bases, there was a span of 9 bases. The germline CDR1 and CDR2 sequences are MDHEN and SYDVKM. The CDR3 length is 12 residues.